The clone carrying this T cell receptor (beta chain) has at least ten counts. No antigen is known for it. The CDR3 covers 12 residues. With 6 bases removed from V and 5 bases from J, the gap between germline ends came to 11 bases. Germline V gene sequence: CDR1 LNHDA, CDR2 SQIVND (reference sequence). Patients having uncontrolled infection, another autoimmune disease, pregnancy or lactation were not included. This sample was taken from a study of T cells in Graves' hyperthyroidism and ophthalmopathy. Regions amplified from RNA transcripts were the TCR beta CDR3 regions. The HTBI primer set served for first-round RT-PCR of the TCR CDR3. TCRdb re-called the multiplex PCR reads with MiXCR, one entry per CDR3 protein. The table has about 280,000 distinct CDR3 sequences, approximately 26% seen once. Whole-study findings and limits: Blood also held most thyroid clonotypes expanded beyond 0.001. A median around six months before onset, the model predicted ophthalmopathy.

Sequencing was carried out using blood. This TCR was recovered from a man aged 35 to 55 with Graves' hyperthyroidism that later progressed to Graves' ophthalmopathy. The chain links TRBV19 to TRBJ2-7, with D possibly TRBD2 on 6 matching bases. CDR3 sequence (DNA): TGTGCCAGTAGCAGCAGGGAGGACGAGCAGTACTTC. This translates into CASSSREDEQYF. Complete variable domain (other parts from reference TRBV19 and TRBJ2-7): DGGITQSPKYLFRKEGQNVTLSCEQNLNHDAMYWYRQDPGQGLRLIYYSQIVNDFQKGDIAEGYSVSREKKESFPLTVTSAQKNPTAFYLCASSSREDEQYFGPGTRLTVT.